This record looks at one TCR beta chain sequence and its context. This sample is drawn from a study of tumor and adjacent non-tumor tissue in lung cancer. Study-wide background: Patients comprised some eleven adenocarcinoma, a couple of squamous cell carcinoma and 1 small cell lung cancer.

Three rounds of nested PCR, following a modified ARM-PCR protocol, produced the TCRbeta library. TCRdb reanalysed the multiplex PCR reads using MiXCR and keeps one entry per CDR3 protein. The sample lists 60,000 to 90,000 distinct CDR3 sequences; approximately 71% were seen once. Germline values: CDR1 SGHAT, CDR2 FQNNGV. The CDR3 spans 13 residues. V was trimmed by 4 bases and J by 12 bases, leaving 16 bases between them. This sample's RNA came from whole unsorted tissue. Distant lung tissue was collected more than 3 cm away from the tumor edge. The source of this sequence is a woman between 50 and 59 years old with non-small cell lung cancer. The material sequenced was distant non-tumor lung tissue. V is TRBV11-2 and J is TRBJ2-1, with D perhaps TRBD1 (5 bases). CDR3 bases: TGTGCCAGCAGCTCCCTGGACAAGCCAGTGCAGTTCTTC. Residues: CASSSLDKPVQFF.